The text below deals with one TCR beta chain. No cognate antigen has been identified for it. Qualities for individual bases were not recorded, and no much larger clone is one base off. The receptor library was made with the immunoSEQ multiplex PCR assay. RNA was extracted from all samples and reverse transcribed into cDNA, which served as template for TCR sequencing. SuperScript III was used to make first-strand cDNA, primed with a 2:1 mix of oligo-dT and random hexamers. A synthetic immune receptor repertoire was used to assess amplification bias, and residual bias was removed computationally. On the study's bioinformatics: Raw reads were preprocessed to remove errors, and CDR3 was defined by IMGT conventions from the conserved cysteine to phenylalanine. Clonality was computed as 1 minus the Shannon entropy, with the entropy normalized by log2 of the number of productive unique TCRs. CD4 or CD8 identity of scalp clones was inferred by cross-referencing scalp TCRbeta sequences with sorted blood CD4 and CD8 repertoires. TCRdb stores this immuneACCESS table with in-frame sequences only. Part of the clones is absent; in the studies checked, under half of the shortfall reflects unresolved V genes, and no reason is known for the rest. V, J and clone size reflect that table, while D and trimming were determined from the DNA. The sample table records more than 100,000 clones; around 50% of these occur just once. The ten largest account for about 9% of the sample.

From V the trimming removes 4 bases and from J it removes 3 bases, while the gene matches leave 9 bases of the junction unaccounted for. Including cysteine and phenylalanine, the CDR3 has 14 amino acids. Only the CDR3 DNA is retained, 42 bases long and in frame from the first base. CDR1 and CDR2 were assigned from the germline V gene as SQVTM and ANQGSEA. The sample originates from a study of CD8+ T cells in alopecia areata (dated by TCRdb to the late 2010s). About the full investigation: The study used high-throughput TCRbeta sequencing to examine T cell clonal expansion in alopecia areata, in both the C3H/HeJ mouse model and human patients. On the human side, TCRbeta sequencing was run on scalp tissue and on sorted CD4+ and CD8+ peripheral blood T cells from healthy controls and from alopecia areata patients with either patchy or totalis/universalis disease. Clonality in the scalp was compared among normal scalp (n=4), patchy alopecia areata scalp (n=8), and alopecia totalis/universalis scalp (n=8). RNA was extracted with the PAXgene miRNA kit for fixed scalp, the miRNeasy kit for PBMCs, and the RNeasy kit for mouse skin. Amplification of TCRbeta CDR3 regions was done by immunoSEQ multiplex PCR using 35 Vbeta forward primers and 13 Jbeta reverse primers.

Overall study results and their limits: Compared with normal scalp, lesional scalp had higher clonality and more expanded CD8+ clones, particularly in alopecia totalis/universalis, a pattern that suggests antigenic drive. Shared TCR sequences between patients were less evident than in mice, which may be partly attributable to HLA diversity in the patient population. Scalp TCR repertoire analysis is complicated because resident alphabeta T cells in normal human skin are also sequenced, whereas mouse skin is dominated by gammadelta T cells.

PBMCs were isolated by density centrifugation and stained for CD3, CD4 and CD8, after which CD4+ and CD8+ T cells were sorted on a FACSAria. Scalp biopsies and blood samples were provided by unaffected controls. The chain links TRBV29-1 with TRBJ2-7; 7 nucleotides in the junction match TRBD2. This clonotype was sampled from a human donor in good health. The sequencing sample was made of CD4+ T cells sorted from blood. The nucleotides read TGCAGCGTTGGGTGGAGCGGGAATATCTACGAGCAGTACTTC. It specifies CSVGWSGNIYEQYF.